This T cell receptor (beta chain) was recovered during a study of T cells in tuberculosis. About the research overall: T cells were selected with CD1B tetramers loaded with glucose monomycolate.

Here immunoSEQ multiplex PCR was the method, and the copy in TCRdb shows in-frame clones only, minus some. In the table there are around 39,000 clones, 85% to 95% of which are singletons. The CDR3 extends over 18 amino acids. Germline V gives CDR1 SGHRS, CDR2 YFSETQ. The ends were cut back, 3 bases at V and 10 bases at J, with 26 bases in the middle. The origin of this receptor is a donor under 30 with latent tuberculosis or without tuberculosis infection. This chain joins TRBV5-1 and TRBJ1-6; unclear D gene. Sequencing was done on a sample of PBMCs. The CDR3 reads CASSWSTLGSPRGSPLHF. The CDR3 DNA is TGCGCCAGCAGCTGGAGCACGCTGGGCTCGCCAAGAGGGTCACCCCTCCACTTT.